This TCR beta chain was identified during a study of shared clonotypes between healthy human individuals. The naive CD8 subset, CD45RO-negative cells positively selected for CCR7, excluded terminally differentiated effector memory CD45RA+ cells. Sorted-subset replicate PCR reactions were performed with around 200 ng DNA, corresponding to tens of thousands of T cell genomes. The repertoire was sequenced with immunoSEQ multiplex PCR; TCRdb's copy has only in-frame clones and lacks some. Among about 2.2 million clones, roughly 91% were seen once, and the ten largest hold 1.5% to 2%. Study-level results: Non-shared clonotypes were found to have lower generation probabilities than the clonotypes that were shared by all four of the sorted-subset donors.

This CDR3 is built from 17 residues. The J segment lost 0 bases and the V segment lost 5 bases, leaving 8 bases of the junction unmatched. Germline V gene sequence: CDR1 MDHEN, CDR2 SYDVKM. In the case of this clone: Its antigen remains unidentified.

The sequence came from a young man in good health. Some clones in this sample may be carry-over from other donors' samples. Sequences were obtained from naive CD8+ T cells from PBMCs. The rearrangement links TRBV28 to TRBJ2-3; 10 bases fit TRBD2. Here the CDR3 DNA reads TGTGCCAGCAGTACTGAGCGGGAGGGCCCAAGCACAGATACGCAGTATTTT. Translating it yields CASSTEREGPSTDTQYF.